The clone carrying this TCR beta chain was counted ten times or more. The sample comes from a study of T cells in Graves' hyperthyroidism and ophthalmopathy. Using RNA transcripts as the source, TCR beta CDR3 regions were amplified. Carried out on the TCR CDR3, a first-round RT-PCR used the HTBI primer set. MiXCR, run by TCRdb on the multiplex PCR reads, gives a single entry per CDR3 protein. There are over 200,000 distinct CDR3 sequences in the sample; around 18% occur only once, and 35% to 50% lies in the top ten. The CDR3 is 14 amino acids. Trimming removed 1 base at V and 8 bases at J, with 15 bases between. Germline CDR1 is SGHRS and CDR2 is YFSETQ. Graves' hyperthyroidism is called stable when ophthalmopathy does not progress within 18 months. Patients aged 18 to 65 had newly diagnosed hyperthyroidism of under 2 months' duration.

This rearrangement joins TRBV5-1 to TRBJ1-2; the D gene is possibly TRBD1 (6 bases). The sequence was collected from a man aged 35-49 years with Graves' hyperthyroidism. Sequencing input: blood. This CDR3 is CASSLSAGAVGYTF. CDR3 DNA: TGCGCCAGCAGCTTGTCGGCAGGGGCGGTCGGCTACACCTTC.